The source of this T cell receptor beta chain is a study of cytomegalovirus exposure and HLA in healthy donors. The study's findings and limits: As confirmed in vitro, three CMV-associated chains were specific for CMV antigens. It was likely that a cluster of highly shared sequence variants was a sequencing artifact.

Both 60 Vbeta primers and 13 Jbeta primers went into the PCR. Profiled with immunoSEQ multiplex PCR; TCRdb holds only in-frame clones, not every one. The repertoire includes about 72,000 clones, about 81% of them detected once, and 6.5% to 7% sits in the top ten. Worth noting for this clone: Antigen: not known.

The V gene's germline CDR1 is KGHSH and CDR2 LQKENI. This CDR3 is 15 amino acids long. Losses at the gene ends were 1 base for V and 5 bases for J; bases not matched to a gene: 3. The V call is TRBV18, the J call TRBJ1-5; 9 nucleotides line up with TRBD1. The material sequenced was PBMCs. This TCR came from a human donor in good health. In nucleotides, the CDR3 is TGTGCCAGCTCACCACACAGACAGGGGGATCAGCCCCAGCATTTT. It codes for CASSPHRQGDQPQHF.